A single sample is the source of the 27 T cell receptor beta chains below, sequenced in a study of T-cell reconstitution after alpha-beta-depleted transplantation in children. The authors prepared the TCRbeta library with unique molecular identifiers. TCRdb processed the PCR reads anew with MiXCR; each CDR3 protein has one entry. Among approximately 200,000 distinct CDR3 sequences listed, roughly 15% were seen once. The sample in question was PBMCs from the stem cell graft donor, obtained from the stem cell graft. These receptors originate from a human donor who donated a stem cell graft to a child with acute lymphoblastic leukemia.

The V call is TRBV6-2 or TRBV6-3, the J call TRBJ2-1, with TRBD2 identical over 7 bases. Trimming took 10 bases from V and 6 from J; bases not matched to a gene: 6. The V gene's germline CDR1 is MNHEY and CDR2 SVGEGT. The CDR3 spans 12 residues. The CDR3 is CATRGGGNEQFF. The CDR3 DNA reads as TGTGCCACCCGCGGGGGAGGCAATGAGCAGTTCTTC.

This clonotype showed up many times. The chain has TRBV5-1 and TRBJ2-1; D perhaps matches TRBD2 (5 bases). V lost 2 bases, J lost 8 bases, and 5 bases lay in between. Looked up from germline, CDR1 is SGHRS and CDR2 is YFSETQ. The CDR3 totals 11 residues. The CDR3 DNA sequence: TGCGCCAGCAGCTTAGCGGATGAGCAGTTCTTC. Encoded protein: CASSLADEQFF.

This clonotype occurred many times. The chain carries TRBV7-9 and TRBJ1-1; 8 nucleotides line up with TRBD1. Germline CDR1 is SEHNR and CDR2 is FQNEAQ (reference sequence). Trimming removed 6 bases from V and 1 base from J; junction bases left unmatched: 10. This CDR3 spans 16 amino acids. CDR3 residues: CASRPKSGTGNTEAFF. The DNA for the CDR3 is TGTGCCAGCAGGCCGAAATCCGGGACAGGGAACACTGAAGCTTTCTTT.

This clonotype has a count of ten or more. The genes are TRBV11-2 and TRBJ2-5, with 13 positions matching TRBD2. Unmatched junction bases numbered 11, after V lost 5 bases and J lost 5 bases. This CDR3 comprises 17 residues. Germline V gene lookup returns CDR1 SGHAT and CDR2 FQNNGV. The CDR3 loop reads CASSQAGRTSGSETQYF. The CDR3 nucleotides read TGTGCCAGCAGCCAGGCTGGACGGACTAGCGGGAGTGAGACCCAGTACTTC. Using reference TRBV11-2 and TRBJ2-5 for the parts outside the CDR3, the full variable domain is EAGVAQSPRYKIIEKRQSVAFWCNPISGHATLYWYQQILGQGPKLLIQFQNNGVVDDSQLPKDRFSAERLKGVDSTLKIQPAKLEDSAVYLCASSQAGRTSGSETQYFGPGTRLLVL.

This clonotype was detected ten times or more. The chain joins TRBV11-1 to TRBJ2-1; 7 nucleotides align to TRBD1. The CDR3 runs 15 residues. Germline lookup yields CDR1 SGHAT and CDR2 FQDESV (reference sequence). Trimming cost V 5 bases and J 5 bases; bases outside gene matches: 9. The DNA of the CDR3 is TGTGCCAGCAGCCCCTGGACAGGAACCCACAATGAGCAGTTCTTC. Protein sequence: CASSPWTGTHNEQFF.

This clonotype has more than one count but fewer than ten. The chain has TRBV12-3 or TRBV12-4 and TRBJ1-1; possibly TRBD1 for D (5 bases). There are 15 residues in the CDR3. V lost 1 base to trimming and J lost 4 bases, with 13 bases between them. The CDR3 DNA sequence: TGTGCCAGCAGTTTAGTTTCTGGGGGGGGCACTGAAGCTTTCTTT. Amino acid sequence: CASSLVSGGGTEAFF.

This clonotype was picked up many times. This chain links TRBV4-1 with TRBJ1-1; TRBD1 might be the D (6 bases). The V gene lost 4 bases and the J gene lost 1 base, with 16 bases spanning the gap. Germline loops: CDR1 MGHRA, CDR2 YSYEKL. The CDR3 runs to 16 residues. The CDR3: CASSLQDLGQNTEAFF. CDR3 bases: TGCGCCAGCAGCCTACAAGATTTGGGACAGAACACTGAAGCTTTCTTT.

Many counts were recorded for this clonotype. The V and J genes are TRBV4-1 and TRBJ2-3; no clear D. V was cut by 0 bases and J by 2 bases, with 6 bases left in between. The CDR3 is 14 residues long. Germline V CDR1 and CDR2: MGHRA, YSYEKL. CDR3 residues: CASSQEDTTDTQYF. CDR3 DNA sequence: TGCGCCAGCAGCCAAGAGGATACCACAGATACGCAGTATTTT.

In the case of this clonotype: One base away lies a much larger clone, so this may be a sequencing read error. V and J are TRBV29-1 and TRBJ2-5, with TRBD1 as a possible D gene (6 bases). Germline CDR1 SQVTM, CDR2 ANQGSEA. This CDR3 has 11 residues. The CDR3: CSVDRGETQHF. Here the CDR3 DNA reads TGCAGCGTTGACAGGGGCGAGACCCAGCACTTC.

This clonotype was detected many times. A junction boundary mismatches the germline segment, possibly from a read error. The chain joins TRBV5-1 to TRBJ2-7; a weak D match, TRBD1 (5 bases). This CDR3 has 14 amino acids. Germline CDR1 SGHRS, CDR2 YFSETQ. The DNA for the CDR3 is TGCGCCAGCAGCCTAAACGACTTCGACAGTCTTTCGCCATTC. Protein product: CASSLNDFDSLSPF.

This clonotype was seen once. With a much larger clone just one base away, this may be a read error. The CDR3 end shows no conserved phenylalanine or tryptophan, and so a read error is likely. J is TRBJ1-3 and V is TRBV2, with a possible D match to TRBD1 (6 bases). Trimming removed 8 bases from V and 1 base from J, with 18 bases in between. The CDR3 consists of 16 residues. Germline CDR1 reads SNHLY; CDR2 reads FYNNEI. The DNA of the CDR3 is TGTGCCAGCCTTCGCGGCAGGGGTTTATCTGGAAACACCATATATCTT. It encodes CASLRGRGLSGNTIYL.

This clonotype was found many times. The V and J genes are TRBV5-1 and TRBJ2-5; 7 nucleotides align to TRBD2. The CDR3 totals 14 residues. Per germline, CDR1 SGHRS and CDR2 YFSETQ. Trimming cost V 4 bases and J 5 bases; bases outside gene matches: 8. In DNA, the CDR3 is TGCGCCAGCAGCATCGGGACTAACTCTGAGACCCAGTACTTC. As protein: CASSIGTNSETQYF.

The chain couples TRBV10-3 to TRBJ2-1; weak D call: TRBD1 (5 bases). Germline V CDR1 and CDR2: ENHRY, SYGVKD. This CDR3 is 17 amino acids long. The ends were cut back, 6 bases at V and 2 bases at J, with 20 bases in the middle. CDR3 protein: CAIRGDIGVRPYNEQFF. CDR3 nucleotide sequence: TGTGCCATCAGGGGCGATATAGGGGTACGGCCCTACAATGAGCAGTTCTTC.

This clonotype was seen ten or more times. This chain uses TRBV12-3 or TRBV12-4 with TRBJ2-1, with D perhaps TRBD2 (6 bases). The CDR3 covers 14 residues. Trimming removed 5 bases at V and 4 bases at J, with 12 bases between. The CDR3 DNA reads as TGTGCCAGCAGTCAGGGAGGAGGGTACAATGAGCAGTTCTTC. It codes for CASSQGGGYNEQFF.

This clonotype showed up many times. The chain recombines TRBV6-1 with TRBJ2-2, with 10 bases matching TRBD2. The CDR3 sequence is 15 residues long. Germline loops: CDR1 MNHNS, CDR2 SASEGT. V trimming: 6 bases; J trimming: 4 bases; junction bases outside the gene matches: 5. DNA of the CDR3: TGTGCCAGCAGCTCCAGCGGGAGGGGCACCGGGGAGCTGTTTTTT. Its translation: CASSSSGRGTGELFF.

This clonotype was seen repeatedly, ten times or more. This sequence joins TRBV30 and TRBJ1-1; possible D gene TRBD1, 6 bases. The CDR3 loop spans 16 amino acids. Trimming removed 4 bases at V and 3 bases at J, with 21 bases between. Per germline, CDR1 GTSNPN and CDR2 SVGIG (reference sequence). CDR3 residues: CAWKGQGWYGDTEAFF. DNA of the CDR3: TGTGCCTGGAAGGGCCAGGGGTGGTATGGGGACACTGAAGCTTTCTTT. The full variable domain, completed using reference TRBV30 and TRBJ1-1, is SQTIHQWPATLVQPVGSPLSLECTVEGTSNPNLYWYRQAAGRGLQLLFYSVGIGQISSEVPQNLSASRPQDRQFILSSKKLLLSDSGFYLCAWKGQGWYGDTEAFFGQGTRLTVV.

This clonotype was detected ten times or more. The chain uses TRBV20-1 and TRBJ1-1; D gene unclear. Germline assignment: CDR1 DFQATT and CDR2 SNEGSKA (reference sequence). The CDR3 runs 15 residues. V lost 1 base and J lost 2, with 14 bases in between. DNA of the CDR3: TGCAGTGCTAGAGCCACGTCGTTTACAAACACTGAAGCTTTCTTT. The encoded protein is CSARATSFTNTEAFF.

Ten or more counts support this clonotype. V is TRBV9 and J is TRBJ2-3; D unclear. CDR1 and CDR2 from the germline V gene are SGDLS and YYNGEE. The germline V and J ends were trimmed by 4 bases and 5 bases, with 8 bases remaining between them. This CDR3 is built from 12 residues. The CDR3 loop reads CASSPAGDTQYF. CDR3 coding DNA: TGTGCCAGCAGCCCCGCCGGAGATACGCAGTATTTT. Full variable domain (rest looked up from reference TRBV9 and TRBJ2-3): DSGVTQTPKHLITATGQRVTLRCSPRSGDLSVYWYQQSLDQGLQFLIQYYNGEERAKGNILERFSAQQFPDLHSELNLSSLELGDSALYFCASSPAGDTQYFGPGTRLTVL.

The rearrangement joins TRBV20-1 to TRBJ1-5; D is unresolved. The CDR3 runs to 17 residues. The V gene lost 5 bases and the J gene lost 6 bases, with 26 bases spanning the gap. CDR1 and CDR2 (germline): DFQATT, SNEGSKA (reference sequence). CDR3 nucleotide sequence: TGCAGTGCTCAGTCGTCAGTTTTCTTGGGGTGGGGTCAGCCCCAGCATTTT. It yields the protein CSAQSSVFLGWGQPQHF.

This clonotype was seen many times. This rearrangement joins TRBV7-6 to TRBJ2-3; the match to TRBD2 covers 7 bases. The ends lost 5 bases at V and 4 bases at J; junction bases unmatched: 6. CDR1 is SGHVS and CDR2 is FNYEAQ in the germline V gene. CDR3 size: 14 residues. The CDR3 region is CASSGRTSPDTQYF. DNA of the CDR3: TGTGCCAGCAGCGGCCGGACTAGTCCAGATACGCAGTATTTT.

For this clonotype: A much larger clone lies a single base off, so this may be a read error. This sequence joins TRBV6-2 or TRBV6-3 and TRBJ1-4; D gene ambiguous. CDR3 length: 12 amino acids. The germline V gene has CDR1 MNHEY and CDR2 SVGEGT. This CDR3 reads CASSTNGWVYVF. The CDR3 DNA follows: TGTGCCAGCAGTACCAACGGATGGGTCTATGTTTTT.

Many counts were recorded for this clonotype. CDR3 in amino acids: CASSFFVSYEQYF. CDR3 sequence (DNA): TGTGCCAGCAGTTTTTTTGTTTCCTACGAGCAGTACTTC. V is TRBV12-3 or TRBV12-4 and J is TRBJ2-7; D remains unclear. The V and J ends lost 3 bases and 1 base respectively, with 7 bases between them. The CDR3 extends over 13 amino acids.

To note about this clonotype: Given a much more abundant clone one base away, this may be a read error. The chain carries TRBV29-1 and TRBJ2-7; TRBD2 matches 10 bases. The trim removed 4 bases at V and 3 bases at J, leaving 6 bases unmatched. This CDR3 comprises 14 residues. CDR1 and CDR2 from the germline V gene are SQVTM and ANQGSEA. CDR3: CSVALAGVHYEQYF. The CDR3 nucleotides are TGCAGCGTTGCTCTAGCGGGAGTTCACTACGAGCAGTACTTC.

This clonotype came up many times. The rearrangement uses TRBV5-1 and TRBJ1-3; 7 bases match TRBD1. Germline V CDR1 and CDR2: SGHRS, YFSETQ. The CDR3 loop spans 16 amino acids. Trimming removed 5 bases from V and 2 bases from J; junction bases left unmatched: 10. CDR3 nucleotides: TGCGCCAGCAGTTTTACCTTCGGGACAGCTGGAAACACCATATATTTT. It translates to CASSFTFGTAGNTIYF.

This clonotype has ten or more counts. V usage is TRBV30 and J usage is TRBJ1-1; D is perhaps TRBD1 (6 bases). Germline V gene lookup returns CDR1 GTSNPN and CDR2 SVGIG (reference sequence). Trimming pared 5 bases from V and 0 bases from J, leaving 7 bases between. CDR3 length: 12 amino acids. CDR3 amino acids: CAWGQLNTEAFF. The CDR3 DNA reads TGTGCCTGGGGACAGTTGAACACTGAAGCTTTCTTT.

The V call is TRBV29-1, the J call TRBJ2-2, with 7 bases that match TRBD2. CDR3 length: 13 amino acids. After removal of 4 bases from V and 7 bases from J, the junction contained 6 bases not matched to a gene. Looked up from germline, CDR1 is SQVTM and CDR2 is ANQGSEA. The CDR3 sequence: CSVAREAGGELFF. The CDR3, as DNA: TGCAGCGTTGCTCGGGAGGCCGGCGGGGAGCTGTTTTTT.

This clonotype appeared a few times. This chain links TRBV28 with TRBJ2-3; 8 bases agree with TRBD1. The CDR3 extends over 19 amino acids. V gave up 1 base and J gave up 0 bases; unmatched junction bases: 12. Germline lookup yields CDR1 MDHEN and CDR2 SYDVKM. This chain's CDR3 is CASSLSGLDRDSSTDTQYF. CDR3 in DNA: TGTGCCAGCAGTTTATCAGGGCTGGACAGGGATTCTAGCACAGATACGCAGTATTTT.